A single sample is the source of the 20 T cell receptor beta chains below, sequenced in a study of T cell repertoires in cytomegalovirus infection (dated by TCRdb to the late 2010s). These reads were obtained on an Illumina HiSeq 1500. TCRdb reran the public reads through fastp at Q25 and MiXCR, keeping productive beta chains. Merged by CDR3 protein, the rows form single entries marked with the most common genes and DNA. The sample yields some 600,000 distinct CDR3 sequences; roughly a quarter were counted once. Together, the top ten hold approximately 8% of the sample. Sequenced material: CD8+ T cells from PBMCs. Receptors were obtained from a human donor in good health (CMV status not recorded). Some clones in this sample may be carry-over from other donors' samples.

This sequence joins TRBV28 and TRBJ2-5; maybe TRBD2 (5 bases). Looked up from germline, CDR1 is MDHEN and CDR2 is SYDVKM. The CDR3 is made up of 14 amino acids. V was trimmed by 0 bases and J by 5 bases, leaving 10 bases between them. The CDR3 region is CASSLWRVQETQYF. The CDR3 region has the DNA TGTGCCAGCAGTTTATGGAGGGTACAGGAGACCCAGTACTTC.

This clonotype came up many times. This chain uses TRBV7-2 with TRBJ2-3; possibly TRBD2 for D (6 bases). Germline V CDR1 and CDR2: SGHTA, FQGNSA. CDR3 length: 17 amino acids. V lost 8 bases and J lost 6, with 27 bases in between. Here the CDR3 DNA reads TGTGCCAGCGGGTTCCGAGCTTATTTTCGGGACTCCGATACGCAGTATTTT. Translation: CASGFRAYFRDSDTQYF.

This clonotype showed up just a few times. The CDR3 bases are TGTGCCAGCAACGGGCGGGGGGGCACAGAGACCCAGTACTTC. This gives the protein CASNGRGGTETQYF. The V gene is TRBV6-6, the J gene TRBJ2-5; 9 bases line up with TRBD2. Germline V lookup: CDR1 MNHNY, CDR2 SVGAGI (reference sequence). The CDR3 covers 14 residues. The V gene end was trimmed by 7 bases and the J gene end by 4 bases; junction bases not matched to a gene: 7.

This clonotype showed up many times. The genes are TRBV7-8 and TRBJ2-5; TRBD2 matches 8 bases. The J segment lost 1 base and the V segment lost 4 bases, leaving 8 bases of the junction unmatched. The CDR3 extends over 16 amino acids. Germline CDR1 SGHVS, CDR2 FQNEAQ. For the CDR3, the DNA is TGTGCCAGCAGCTCTGAGACTAGCGACCCCCAAGAGACCCAGTACTTC. It translates to CASSSETSDPQETQYF.

The V and J genes are TRBV6-6 and TRBJ2-3; 8 nucleotides match TRBD2. The germline gives CDR1 MNHNY, CDR2 SVGAGI (reference sequence). The CDR3 has 20 amino acids. With 0 bases clipped from V and 0 bases from J, the junction kept 14 bases outside the gene matches. CDR3 sequence (DNA): TGTGCCAGCAGTTACTCGAAAGGTAGCGGGGTCTTCGCTAGCACAGATACGCAGTATTTT. It encodes CASSYSKGSGVFASTDTQYF.

The rearrangement joins TRBV20-1 to TRBJ2-7; perhaps TRBD2 as D (5 bases). V was pared by 0 bases and J by 0 bases, with 9 bases between. The CDR3 sequence is 14 residues long. Germline V gene sequence: CDR1 DFQATT, CDR2 SNEGSKA (reference sequence). The CDR3 here is CSARDRTSSYEQYV. The DNA of the CDR3 is TGCAGTGCTAGAGATCGAACTAGCTCCTACGAGCAGTACGTC.

This clonotype was detected many times. The chain joins TRBV7-9 to TRBJ2-5; D is unresolved. Germline lookup yields CDR1 SEHNR and CDR2 FQNEAQ (reference sequence). V lost 6 bases and J 1 base, leaving 15 bases between the germline ends. The CDR3 sequence is 15 residues long. The chain's CDR3 is CASSSLAAFQETQYF. CDR3 nucleotide sequence: TGTGCCAGCAGTTCCTTGGCCGCTTTCCAAGAGACCCAGTACTTC. The full variable domain, rest sourced from reference TRBV7-9 and TRBJ2-5, is DTGVSQNPRHKITKRGQNVTFRCDPISEHNRLYWYRQTLGQGPEFLTYFQNEAQLEKSRLLSDRFSAERPKGSFSTLEIQRTEQGDSAMYLCASSSLAAFQETQYFGPGTRLLVL.

The rearrangement joins TRBV27 to TRBJ2-3, with 8 positions matching TRBD1. Losses at the gene ends were 6 bases for V and 4 bases for J; bases not matched to a gene: 12. In germline, CDR1 is MNHEY, CDR2 SMNVEV (reference sequence). CDR3 length: 16 amino acids. The CDR3 coding sequence is TGTGCCAGCAGCAGAGTTGGCCAGGGGGCAGCAGATACGCAGTATTTT. This gives the protein CASSRVGQGAADTQYF.

This clonotype was seen a few times. The chain combines TRBV15 with TRBJ1-5, with TRBD1 as a possible D gene (5 bases). Germline CDR1 and CDR2: LNHNV and YYDKDF (reference sequence). This CDR3 has 15 amino acids. V was trimmed by 6 bases and J by 1 base, leaving 13 bases between them. CDR3 in amino acids: CATSPEGSSNQPQHF. The CDR3 DNA follows: TGTGCCACCAGTCCTGAGGGGTCGAGCAATCAGCCCCAGCATTTT.

V and J are TRBV6-2 or TRBV6-3 and TRBJ2-1; 7 positions match TRBD2. CDR1 is MNHEY and CDR2 is SVGEGT in the germline V gene. This CDR3 contains 16 residues. V shed 0 bases, J shed 4 bases, and the junction held 6 bases outside the gene matches. DNA for the CDR3: TGTGCCAGCAGTTACTCGGGGGGGGAGATATACAATGAGCAGTTCTTC. Encoded protein: CASSYSGGEIYNEQFF.

The V and J genes are TRBV14 and TRBJ2-1, with D possibly TRBD2 on 5 matching bases. The V end was cut by 4 bases, the J end by 7 bases, with 17 bases between. The germline V gene has CDR1 SGHDN and CDR2 FVKESK. This CDR3 has 15 residues. CDR3 sequence reads: CASSPRLASRNEQFF. The CDR3 bases are TGTGCCAGCAGCCCGCGGTTAGCGTCAAGGAATGAGCAGTTCTTC.

The chain has TRBV4-1 and TRBJ2-2; no clear D. This CDR3 has 14 residues. Germline loops: CDR1 MGHRA, CDR2 YSYEKL. V lost 0 bases, J lost 6 bases, and 8 bases lay in between. CDR3 nucleotides: TGCGCCAGCAGCCAAGAACGACTGGCCGGGGAGCTGTTTTTT. Translation gives CASSQERLAGELFF.

The chain is built from TRBV5-1 and TRBJ1-2, with D maybe TRBD1 (6 bases). The CDR3 contains 14 residues. V lost 3 bases to trimming and J lost 5 bases, with 14 bases between them. The V gene's germline CDR1 is SGHRS and CDR2 YFSETQ. CDR3 DNA sequence: TGCGCCAGCAGCTCCCGGACAGATGAATATGGCTACACCTTC. This gives the protein CASSSRTDEYGYTF.

This clonotype was observed a few times. V gene TRBV29-1 combines with J gene TRBJ2-5; D unresolved. The CDR3 runs 13 residues. CDR1 is SQVTM, CDR2 ANQGSEA, per germline. Trimming took 3 bases from V and 1 from J, leaving 9 bases between them. CDR3 in amino acids: CSVERQAQETQYF. The DNA of the CDR3 is TGCAGCGTTGAGAGGCAGGCCCAAGAGACCCAGTACTTC.

Concerning this clonotype: Since a much larger clone is just one base distant, this may be a read error. The CDR3 carries no conserved terminal phenylalanine or tryptophan, so it likely arises from a read error. V usage is TRBV2 and J usage is TRBJ2-7; D may be TRBD1 (5 bases). Trimming took off 2 bases at V and 4 bases at J, with 9 bases between the two ends. This CDR3 has 13 residues. The germline V gene has CDR1 SNHLY and CDR2 FYNNEI. Here the CDR3 DNA reads TGTGCCAGCAGTGAATCGACAGCATACGAGCAGTACGGC. It codes for CASSESTAYEQYG.

This sequence joins TRBV28 and TRBJ1-6; no reliable D call. Trimming took off 2 bases at V and 0 bases at J, with 8 bases between the two ends. The length of the CDR3 is 16 residues. Germline lookup yields CDR1 MDHEN and CDR2 SYDVKM. The CDR3 nucleotides read TGTGCCAGCAGTTTAACAGTGAGCTCCTATAATTCACCCCTCCACTTT. As protein: CASSLTVSSYNSPLHF.

This clonotype was counted only a few times. J is TRBJ1-1 and V is TRBV20-1, with D unclear. CDR3 size: 14 residues. Trimming took off 0 bases at V and 3 bases at J, with 11 bases between the two ends. The germline CDR1 and CDR2 sequences are DFQATT and SNEGSKA (reference sequence). CDR3 sequence: CSARDLGEHTEAFF. The CDR3 region has the DNA TGCAGTGCTAGAGATCTGGGAGAACACACTGAAGCTTTCTTT.

This clonotype was seen only a few times. The CDR3 loop reads CAISERERGKRNYGYTF. The CDR3 nucleotides read TGTGCCATCAGTGAGCGGGAGAGGGGCAAACGTAACTATGGCTACACCTTC. The rearrangement links TRBV10-3 to TRBJ1-2, with a weak D call TRBD1 (5 bases). The CDR3 is 17 amino acids. Looked up from germline, CDR1 is ENHRY and CDR2 is SYGVKD. V shed 2 bases and J shed 1 base, with 17 bases lying between them.

The chain recombines TRBV10-3 with TRBJ2-5; D is possibly TRBD1 (5 bases). V lost 1 base, J lost 2 bases, and 8 bases lay in between. The germline CDR1 and CDR2 sequences are ENHRY and SYGVKD. This CDR3 comprises 14 residues. CDR3 nucleotide sequence: TGTGCCATCAGTGAGTTAGGGGAACAAGAGACCCAGTACTTC. Amino acids: CAISELGEQETQYF.

The rearrangement links TRBV6-2 or TRBV6-3 to TRBJ2-5, with TRBD2 identical over 10 bases. V lost 10 bases, J lost 2 bases, and 7 bases stayed unmatched. The CDR3 is made up of 14 amino acids. The V gene's germline CDR1 is MNHEY and CDR2 SVGEGT. The CDR3 DNA reads as TGTGCCACCCTACTAGCGGGGTTTCAAGAGACCCAGTACTTC. Translating gives CATLLAGFQETQYF.